This T cell receptor beta chain was obtained from a study of OX40 agonist ivuxolimab in advanced cancers. The sampling schedule covered blood at baseline, cycle 4 day 1, and cycle 7 day 1. Study outcomes and limitations: Expanded peripheral T-cell antigen specificity went undetermined. Compared with others, partial responders at 0.1-3.0 mg/kg displayed clonal expansion among the lowest.

Assay used: immunoSEQ multiplex PCR; TCRdb lists only in-frame clones, some missing. The repertoire has about 24,000 clones, approximately 86% of them found once; the top ten carry about two fifths. For this clone: The target antigen is unknown.

Sequencing was performed on CD4+ or CD8+ T cells sorted from blood, taken in a trial of the OX40 agonist ivuxolimab. The sequence was collected from an adult with an advanced solid tumor such as melanoma, head and neck, liver or kidney cancer.

The CDR3 spells CASSEWGLESEKLFF. CDR3 nucleotide sequence: TGTGCCAGCAGTGAGTGGGGCCTAGAGTCTGAAAAACTGTTTTTT. This chain links TRBV2 with TRBJ1-4; TRBD1 is a possible D gene (5 bases). Trimming removed 3 bases from V and 7 bases from J, with 15 bases in between. This CDR3 is built from 15 residues. Germline V gives CDR1 SNHLY, CDR2 FYNNEI. The entire variable domain, with the rest obtained from reference TRBV2 and TRBJ1-4, is as follows: EPEVTQTPSHQVTQMGQEVILRCVPISNHLYFYWYRQILGQKVEFLVSFYNNEISEKSEIFDDQFSVERPDGSNFTLKIRSTKLEDSAMYFCASSEWGLESEKLFFGSGTQLSVL.